Below are 3 T cell receptor beta chains sequenced from a single sample in a study of blood T cell repertoires in COVID-19. Repertoires were generated with immunoSEQ multiplex PCR, while TCRdb's copy carries only in-frame clones and drops some. The sample yields roughly 150,000 clones, 82% seen once. Source material: peripheral blood. Receptors were obtained from an elderly woman with acute or convalescent COVID-19.

The rearrangement uses TRBV7-3 and TRBJ2-2; 8 bases map to TRBD1. The junction had 6 bases not matched to a gene; V was cut back by 1 base and J by 2 bases. The CDR3 is 17 amino acids. The germline V gene has CDR1 SGHTA and CDR2 FQGTGA. As DNA, the CDR3 is TGTGCCAGCAGCTTAAGGGGGACAGGACCTAACACCGGGGAGCTGTTTTTT. This sequence encodes CASSLRGTGPNTGELFF.

The chain recombines TRBV28 with TRBJ1-1; TRBD1 agrees at 7 bases. This CDR3 is 13 amino acids long. Trimming cost V 6 bases and J 10 bases; bases outside gene matches: 11. CDR1 and CDR2 from the germline V gene are MDHEN and SYDVKM. In DNA, the CDR3 is TGTGCCAGCAGCCCCGATGAGAGGGGGCGAGCTTTCTTT. Protein sequence: CASSPDERGRAFF.

CDR3 in amino acids: CASSQEGTVRTDTQYF. As DNA, the CDR3 is TGCGCCAGCAGCCAAGAAGGGACAGTCCGCACAGATACGCAGTATTTT. V usage is TRBV4-1 and J usage is TRBJ2-3; 7 bases match TRBD1. With V trimmed by 0 bases and J by 1 base, 4 bases remained unmatched. The germline gives CDR1 MGHRA, CDR2 YSYEKL. The CDR3 loop spans 16 amino acids.